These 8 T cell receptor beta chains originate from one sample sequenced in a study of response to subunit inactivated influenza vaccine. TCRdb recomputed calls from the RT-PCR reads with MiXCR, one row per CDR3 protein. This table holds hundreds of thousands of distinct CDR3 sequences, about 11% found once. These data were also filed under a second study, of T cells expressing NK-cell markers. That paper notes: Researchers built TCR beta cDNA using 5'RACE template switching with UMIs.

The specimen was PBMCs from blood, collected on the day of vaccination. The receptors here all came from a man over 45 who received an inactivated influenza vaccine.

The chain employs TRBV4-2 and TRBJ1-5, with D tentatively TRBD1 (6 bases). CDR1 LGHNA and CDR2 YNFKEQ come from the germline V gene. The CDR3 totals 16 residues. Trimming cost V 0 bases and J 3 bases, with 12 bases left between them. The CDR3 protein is CASSQDPDRNNQPQHF. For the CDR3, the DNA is TGTGCCAGCAGCCAAGACCCCGACAGGAACAATCAGCCCCAGCATTTT.

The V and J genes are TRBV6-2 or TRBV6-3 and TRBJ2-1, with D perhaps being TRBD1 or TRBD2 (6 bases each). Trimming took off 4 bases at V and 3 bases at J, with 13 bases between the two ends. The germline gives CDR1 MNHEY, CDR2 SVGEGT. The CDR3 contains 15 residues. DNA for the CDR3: TGTGCCAGCAGTTCCTGGGGGGCCAGCTACAATGAGCAGTTCTTC. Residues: CASSSWGASYNEQFF.

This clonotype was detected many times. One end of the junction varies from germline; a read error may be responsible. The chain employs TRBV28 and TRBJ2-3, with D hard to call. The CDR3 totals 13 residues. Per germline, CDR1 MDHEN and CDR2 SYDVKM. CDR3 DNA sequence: TGCGCCAGCAGCCCTCCCCCCACAGATACGCAGTATTTT. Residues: CASSPPPTDTQYF.

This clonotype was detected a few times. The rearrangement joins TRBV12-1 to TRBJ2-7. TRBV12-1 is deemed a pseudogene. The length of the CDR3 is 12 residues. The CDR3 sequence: CASSFAYYEQYF. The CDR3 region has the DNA TGTGCCAGCAGCTTTGCGTACTACGAGCAGTACTTC.

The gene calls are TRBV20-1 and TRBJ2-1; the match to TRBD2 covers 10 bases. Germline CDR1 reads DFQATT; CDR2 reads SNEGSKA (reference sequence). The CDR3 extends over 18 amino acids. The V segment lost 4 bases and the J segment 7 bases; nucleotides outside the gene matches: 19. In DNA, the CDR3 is TGCAGTGCTACCTCCGTATGGGGAAGCGGGAGGGGCGGGAATGAGCAGTTCTTC. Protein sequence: CSATSVWGSGRGGNEQFF.

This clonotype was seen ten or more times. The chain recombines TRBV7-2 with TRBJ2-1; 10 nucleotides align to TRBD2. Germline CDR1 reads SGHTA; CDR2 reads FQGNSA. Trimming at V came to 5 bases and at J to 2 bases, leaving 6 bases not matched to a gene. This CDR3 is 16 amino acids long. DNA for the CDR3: TGTGCCAGCAGCATTAGGAGCGGGGGGGCCTACAATGAGCAGTTCTTC. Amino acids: CASSIRSGGAYNEQFF.

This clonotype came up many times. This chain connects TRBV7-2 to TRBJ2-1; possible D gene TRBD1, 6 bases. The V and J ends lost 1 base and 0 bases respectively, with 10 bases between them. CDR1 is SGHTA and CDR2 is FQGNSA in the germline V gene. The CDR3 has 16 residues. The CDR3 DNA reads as TGTGCCAGCAGCTTAGAGGGGGACCCCTCCTACAATGAGCAGTTCTTC. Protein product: CASSLEGDPSYNEQFF.

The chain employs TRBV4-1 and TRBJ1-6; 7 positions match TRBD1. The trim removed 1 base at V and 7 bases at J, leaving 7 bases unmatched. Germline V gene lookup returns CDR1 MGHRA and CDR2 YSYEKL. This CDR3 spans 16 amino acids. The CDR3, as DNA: TGCGCCAGCAGCCAAGCGTACCACAGGGGCAATTCACCCCTCCACTTT. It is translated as CASSQAYHRGNSPLHF.